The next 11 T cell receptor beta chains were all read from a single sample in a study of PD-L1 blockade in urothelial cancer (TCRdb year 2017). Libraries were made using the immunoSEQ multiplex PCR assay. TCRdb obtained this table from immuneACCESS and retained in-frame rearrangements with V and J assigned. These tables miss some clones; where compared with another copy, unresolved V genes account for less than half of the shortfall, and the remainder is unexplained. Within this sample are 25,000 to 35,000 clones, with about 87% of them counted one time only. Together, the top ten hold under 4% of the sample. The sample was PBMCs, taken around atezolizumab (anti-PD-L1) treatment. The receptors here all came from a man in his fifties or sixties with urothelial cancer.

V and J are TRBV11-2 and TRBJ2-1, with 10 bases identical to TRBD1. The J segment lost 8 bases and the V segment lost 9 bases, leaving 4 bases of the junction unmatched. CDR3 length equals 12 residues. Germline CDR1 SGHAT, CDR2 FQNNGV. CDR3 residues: CASKTGGYEQFF. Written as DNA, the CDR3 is TGTGCCAGTAAGACAGGGGGCTATGAGCAGTTCTTC.

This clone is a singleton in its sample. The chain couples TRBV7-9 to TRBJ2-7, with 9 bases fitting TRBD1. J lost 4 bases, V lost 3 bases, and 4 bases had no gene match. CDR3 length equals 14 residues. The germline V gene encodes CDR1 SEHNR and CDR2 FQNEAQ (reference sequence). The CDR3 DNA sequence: TGTGCCAGCAGCTTTGGGACAGGGCCATACGAGCAGTACTTC. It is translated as CASSFGTGPYEQYF.

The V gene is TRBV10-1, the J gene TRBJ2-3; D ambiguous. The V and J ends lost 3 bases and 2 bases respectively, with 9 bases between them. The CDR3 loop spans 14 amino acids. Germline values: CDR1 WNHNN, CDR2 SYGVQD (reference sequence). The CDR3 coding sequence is TGCGCCAGCAGTGAATTGCAGGCCACAGATACGCAGTATTTT. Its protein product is CASSELQATDTQYF.

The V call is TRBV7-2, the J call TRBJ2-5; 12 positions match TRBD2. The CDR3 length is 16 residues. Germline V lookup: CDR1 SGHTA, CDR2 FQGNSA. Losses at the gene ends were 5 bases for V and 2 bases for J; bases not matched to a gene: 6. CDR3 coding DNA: TGTGCCAGCAGCCTCACTAGCGGGAGGAGACAAGAGACCCAGTACTTC. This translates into CASSLTSGRRQETQYF.

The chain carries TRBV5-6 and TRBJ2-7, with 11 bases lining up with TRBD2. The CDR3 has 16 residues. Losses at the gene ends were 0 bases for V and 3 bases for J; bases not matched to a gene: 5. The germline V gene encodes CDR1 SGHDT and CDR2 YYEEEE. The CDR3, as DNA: TGTGCCAGCAGCTTGGTCCCGACTAGCGGGAACTACGAGCAGTACTTC. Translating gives CASSLVPTSGNYEQYF.

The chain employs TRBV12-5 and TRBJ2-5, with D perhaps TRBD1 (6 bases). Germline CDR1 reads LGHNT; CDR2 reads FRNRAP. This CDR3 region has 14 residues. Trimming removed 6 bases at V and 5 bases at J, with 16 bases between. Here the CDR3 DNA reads TGTGCTAGTGGAAACCTACAGGGTTGGGAGACCCAGTACTTC. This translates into CASGNLQGWETQYF.

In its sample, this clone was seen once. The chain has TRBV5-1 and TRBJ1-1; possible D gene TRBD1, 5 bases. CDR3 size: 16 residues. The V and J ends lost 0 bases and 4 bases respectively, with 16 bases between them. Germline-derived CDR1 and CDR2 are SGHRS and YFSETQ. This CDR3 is CASSLGAGRGGTEAFF. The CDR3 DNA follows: TGCGCCAGCAGCTTGGGAGCAGGGCGGGGGGGCACTGAAGCTTTCTTT.

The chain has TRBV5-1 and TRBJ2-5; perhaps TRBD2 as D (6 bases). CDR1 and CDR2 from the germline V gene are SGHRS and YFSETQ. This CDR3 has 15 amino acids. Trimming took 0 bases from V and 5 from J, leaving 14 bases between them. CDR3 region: CASSLAGGDGETQYF. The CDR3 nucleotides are TGCGCCAGCAGCTTGGCCGGCGGGGATGGGGAGACCCAGTACTTC.

The CDR3 nucleotides read TGCGCCAGCAGCTTGGGGCCAGGGGGAAGACTTGATGAAAAACTGTTTTTT. Translated, it gives CASSLGPGGRLDEKLFF. V and J are TRBV5-1 and TRBJ1-4; 7 nucleotides match TRBD1. The CDR3 extends over 17 amino acids. Germline-derived CDR1 and CDR2 are SGHRS and YFSETQ. V trimming: 0 bases; J trimming: 6 bases; junction bases outside the gene matches: 11.

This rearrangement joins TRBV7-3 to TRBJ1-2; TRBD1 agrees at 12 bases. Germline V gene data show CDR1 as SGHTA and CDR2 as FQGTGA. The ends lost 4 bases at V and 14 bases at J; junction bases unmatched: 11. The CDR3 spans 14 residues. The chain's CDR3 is CASSSNSGDRGQTF. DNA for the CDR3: TGTGCCAGCAGCTCTAACTCCGGGGACAGGGGGCAAACCTTC.

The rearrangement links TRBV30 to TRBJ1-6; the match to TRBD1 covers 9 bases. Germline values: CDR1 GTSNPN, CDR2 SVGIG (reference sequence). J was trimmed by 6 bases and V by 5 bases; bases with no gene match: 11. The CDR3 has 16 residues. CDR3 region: CAWELSDRGSNSPLHF. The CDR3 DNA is TGTGCCTGGGAGCTTTCCGACAGGGGGAGTAATTCACCCCTCCACTTT.